This TCR beta chain was identified in a study of T cells after yellow fever vaccination. Study in general: Each low-cell-number fraction was prepared by means of SMART-Seq v4 Ultra Low Input.

Study-wide points: Reappearance after the booster was seen for most primary-vaccination clones, at more than 95% CD4 and around 90% CD8. Sorted repertoires could include abundant contaminating clonotypes from bulk cells.

TCR cDNA was made by 5'RACE template switching, adding a universal primer site and UMIs. TCRdb re-derived calls from the 5' RACE reads in MiXCR, one entry per CDR3 protein. The sample shows 200,000 to 250,000 distinct CDR3 sequences, about 7% of them seen only once. This clonotype occurred many times. Its specificity is not known. The clonotype was recovered from a man aged 25 to 40 who received the YFV17D yellow fever vaccine. Sequences were derived from CD4+ T cells sorted from PBMCs, sampled 15 days after the yellow fever booster vaccination.

This CDR3 reads CSAGPNNEQFF. DNA of the CDR3: TGCAGTGCTGGGCCCAACAATGAGCAGTTCTTC. This chain links TRBV20-1 with TRBJ2-1; D remains ambiguous. CDR3 length: 11 amino acids. V lost 5 bases and J 5 bases, leaving 7 bases between the germline ends. Germline lookup yields CDR1 DFQATT and CDR2 SNEGSKA (reference sequence).